These 15 T cell receptor beta chains were sequenced from one sample in a study of CD4 and CD8 cells across lung adenocarcinoma regions. MiXCR, run by TCRdb on the PCR reads, gives a single entry per CDR3 protein. The table shows 20,000 or so distinct CDR3 sequences, with about 50% occurring only once. Specimen: CD8+ T cells from the margin of a lung tumor. Receptor source: a male donor with lung adenocarcinoma. The CD4 and CD8 labels of this study may be unreliable.

On this clonotype: The germline gene is not matched at one end of the junction; a read error may be the cause. This chain joins TRBV6-1 and TRBJ2-4; TRBD1 or TRBD2 may be the D gene (5 bases each). The CDR3 has 14 amino acids. The germline V gene encodes CDR1 MNHNS and CDR2 SASEGT. CDR3 in DNA: TGTGGCAGCACGGGGCTATGTGCGACAAACATGCAGTATTTC. Residues: CGSTGLCATNMQYF.

The rearrangement uses TRBV7-8 and TRBJ2-1; TRBD2 agrees at 7 bases. V shed 2 bases and J 7 bases; nucleotides not matched to a gene: 2. CDR3 length equals 13 residues. From germline, CDR1 is SGHVS and CDR2 FQNEAQ. CDR3 in amino acids: CASSLLAANEQFF. In DNA form, the CDR3 reads TGTGCCAGCAGCTTACTAGCGGCGAATGAGCAGTTCTTC.

The J gene is TRBJ2-3, the V gene TRBV6-1; 8 positions match TRBD2. V dropped 8 bases and J dropped 12; count of bases not matched to a gene: 19. The germline V gene encodes CDR1 MNHNS and CDR2 SASEGT. This CDR3 has 15 amino acids. CDR3 coding DNA: TGTGCCAGCTCCACGGGGGGGCGAGCGAAAGACACTCAGTATTTT. Translating it yields CASSTGGRAKDTQYF.

This clonotype has a handful of counts. The chain joins TRBV10-2 to TRBJ2-3; 9 nucleotides match TRBD2. Germline CDR1 and CDR2: WSHSY and SAAADI. V dropped 6 bases and J dropped 0; count of bases not matched to a gene: 4. This CDR3 region has 15 residues. The CDR3: CASRDLAGSTDTQYF. For the CDR3, the DNA is TGCGCCAGCAGAGATCTAGCGGGGAGCACAGATACGCAGTATTTT.

In its sample, this clonotype is medium-sized. The V and J genes are TRBV6-1 and TRBJ1-2; the match to TRBD1 covers 7 bases. The CDR3 sequence is 14 residues long. Germline CDR1 MNHNS, CDR2 SASEGT. V trimming: 5 bases; J trimming: 5 bases; junction bases outside the gene matches: 8. The CDR3 DNA reads TGTGCCAGCAGTCCCGACAGGGATCGGTATGGCTACACCTTC. Translated: CASSPDRDRYGYTF.

This clonotype is labeled as medium-sized (0.01 to 0.1%). The genes are TRBV6-5 and TRBJ2-3; unclear D gene. This CDR3 spans 15 amino acids. Germline loops: CDR1 MNHEY, CDR2 SVGAGI. Trimming took off 3 bases at V and 2 bases at J, with 12 bases between the two ends. CDR3 DNA: TGTGCCAGCAGTTATCAGTCAGCCCTCACAGATACGCAGTATTTT. Its translation: CASSYQSALTDTQYF.

The rearrangement links TRBV6-1 to TRBJ1-1; D not certain. This CDR3 contains 14 residues. V lost 4 bases and J lost 4, with 13 bases in between. Germline V gene data show CDR1 as MNHNS and CDR2 as SASEGT. The CDR3 coding sequence is TGTGCCAGCAGTGGGATGGATGGTGGCACTGAAGCTTTCTTT. It specifies CASSGMDGGTEAFF.

In its sample, this clonotype was seen a few times. The chain is built from TRBV7-2 and TRBJ2-3; D may be TRBD2 (6 bases). The CDR3 contains 16 residues. Per germline, CDR1 SGHTA and CDR2 FQGNSA. V gave up 0 bases and J gave up 4 bases, with 14 bases separating them. CDR3 sequence: CASSLAPVPGADTQYF. The CDR3 nucleotides read TGTGCCAGCAGCTTAGCCCCCGTGCCGGGGGCAGATACGCAGTATTTT.

V and J are TRBV6-1 and TRBJ2-1; 10 positions agree with TRBD2. The closer fit of TRBJ2-5 to the DNA end suggests the J call may be wrong. The CDR3 is 15 residues long. Germline CDR1 and CDR2: MNHNS and SASEGT. The CDR3 loop reads CASSVAGGGQETQYF. In DNA, the CDR3 is TGTGCCAGCAGCGTAGCGGGGGGCGGCCAAGAGACCCAGTACTTC.

To note about this clonotype: At one boundary the junction diverges from the germline segment, which might be a read error. V gene TRBV6-1 combines with J gene TRBJ2-3, with unresolved D. The CDR3 has 16 residues. CDR1 MNHNS and CDR2 SASEGT come from the germline V gene. The CDR3 sequence is CASRQTVTSRTDTQYF. CDR3 in DNA: TGTGCCAGCAGGCAGACGGTAACGTCCCGCACAGATACGCAGTATTTC.

This clonotype has only a few counts. V and J are TRBV11-1 and TRBJ2-1; D unclear. V lost 1 base and J 7 bases, leaving 8 bases between the germline ends. Germline assignment: CDR1 SGHAT and CDR2 FQDESV (reference sequence). CDR3 length: 13 residues. In nucleotides, the CDR3 is TGTGCCAGCAGCTTAGGGTATGGGAATGAGCAGTTCTTC. It yields the protein CASSLGYGNEQFF.

The V gene is TRBV6-5, the J gene TRBJ2-2; tentative D call: TRBD2 (6 bases). The CDR3 consists of 14 residues. Germline V CDR1 and CDR2: MNHEY, SVGAGI. Trimming took off 4 bases at V and 0 bases at J, with 6 bases between the two ends. The DNA of the CDR3 is TGTGCCAGCAGTTGGGGGGCGAACACCGGGGAGCTGTTTTTT. Translating it yields CASSWGANTGELFF.

Relative to its sample, this clonotype is medium-sized. The V and J genes are TRBV27 and TRBJ2-1; TRBD2 matches 14 bases. The J call may be mistaken, given a closer DNA end match to TRBJ2-7. Germline CDR1 is MNHEY and CDR2 is SMNVEV (reference sequence). The CDR3 runs 16 residues. CDR3 protein: CASSSWTSGRLYEQYF. The DNA for the CDR3 is TGTGCCAGCAGTTCCTGGACTAGCGGGAGGCTCTACGAGCAGTACTTC.

The gene calls are TRBV20-1 and TRBJ2-7, with 9 bases matching TRBD2. Germline V gives CDR1 DFQATT, CDR2 SNEGSKA (reference sequence). Unmatched junction bases numbered 7, after V lost 0 bases and J lost 7 bases. The CDR3 length is 14 residues. CDR3 DNA: TGCAGTGCTAGAGAAGAGGGACTAGCCGGAGAGCAGTACTTC. The encoded protein is CSAREEGLAGEQYF.

J is TRBJ2-2 and V is TRBV7-2; the D is unclear. Germline V lookup: CDR1 SGHTA, CDR2 FQGNSA. V was trimmed by 1 base and J by 3 bases, leaving 6 bases between them. This CDR3 contains 14 residues. CDR3 loop: CASSLGSYTGELFF. As DNA, the CDR3 is TGTGCCAGCAGCTTAGGGTCCTACACCGGGGAGCTGTTTTTT. The full variable domain, in which reference TRBV7-2 and TRBJ2-2 provide the parts outside the CDR3, is GAGVSQSPSNKVTEKGKDVELRCDPISGHTALYWYRQSLGQGLEFLIYFQGNSAPDKSGLPSDRFSAERTGGSVSTLTIQRTQQEDSAVYLCASSLGSYTGELFFGEGSRLTVL.